The 20 T cell receptor beta chains reported below all come from one sample, sequenced in a study of T cell responses to AZD1222 COVID-19 vaccine. Profiled with immunoSEQ multiplex PCR; TCRdb holds only in-frame clones, not every one. The table shows 250,000 or so clones, with approximately 93% occurring only once. The material sequenced was peripheral blood, taken on day 0 of AZD1222 vaccination. The origin of the receptors is an adult in good health.

This chain connects TRBV28 to TRBJ2-3; no definite D call. Per germline, CDR1 MDHEN and CDR2 SYDVKM. The V gene lost 4 bases and the J gene lost 7 bases, with 9 bases spanning the gap. The CDR3 is 12 residues long. In DNA, the CDR3 is TGTGCCAGCAGTTCTCCCTGGTATACGCAGTATTTT. Protein: CASSSPWYTQYF. Looking up the rest from reference TRBV28 and TRBJ2-3 gives the full variable domain: DVKVTQSSRYLVKRTGEKVFLECVQDMDHENMFWYRQDPGLGLRLIYFSYDVKMKEKGDIPEGYSVSREKKERFSLILESASTNQTSMYLCASSSPWYTQYFGPGTRLTVL.

The V and J genes are TRBV3-1 (or the pseudogene TRBV3-2) and TRBJ2-5; D is uncertain. This CDR3 region has 14 residues. The germline V and J ends were trimmed by 4 bases and 4 bases, with 13 bases remaining between them. In germline, CDR1 is LGHDT, CDR2 YNNKEL (reference sequence). CDR3 in amino acids: CASSRRSLSETQYF. CDR3 coding DNA: TGTGCCAGCAGCCGAAGGTCCTTGTCAGAGACCCAGTACTTC.

The genes are TRBV19 and TRBJ1-6, with 9 bases aligning to TRBD1. The CDR3 length is 16 residues. The V segment lost 7 bases and the J segment 1 base; nucleotides outside the gene matches: 5. Germline V CDR1 and CDR2: LNHDA, SQIVND (reference sequence). The CDR3 is CASTGQGTSYNSPLHF. In DNA form, the CDR3 reads TGTGCCAGTACTGGACAGGGGACATCCTATAATTCACCCCTCCACTTT.

The rearrangement uses TRBV3-1 (or the pseudogene TRBV3-2) and TRBJ2-5; 10 bases map to TRBD2. Germline V CDR1 and CDR2: LGHDT, YNNKEL (reference sequence). CDR3 length equals 18 residues. V was clipped by 4 bases and J by 9 bases; unmatched bases: 20. CDR3 coding DNA: TGTGCCAGCAGCCCCCGAATAGCGGGGGGCCCACGATTTGGGTCCCAGTACTTC. Protein product: CASSPRIAGGPRFGSQYF.

The chain recombines TRBV4-3 with TRBJ2-7, with 9 bases aligning to TRBD2. Germline CDR1 reads LGHNA; CDR2 reads YSLEER. Losses at the gene ends were 5 bases for V and 6 bases for J; bases not matched to a gene: 11. The CDR3 length is 15 residues. The CDR3, as DNA: TGCGCCAGCAGCTCGCGGGGTAGCGGGAGAGGCGAGCAGTACTTC. Its protein is CASSSRGSGRGEQYF.

This clone occurred once. The V call is TRBV27, the J call TRBJ2-1; D may correspond to TRBD1 or TRBD2 (5 bases each). Germline CDR1 MNHEY, CDR2 SMNVEV (reference sequence). The CDR3 loop spans 19 amino acids. V was shortened by 4 bases and J by 7 bases, with 29 bases between the two germline ends. In nucleotides, the CDR3 is TGTGCCAGCAGTTCCTTAATCCGGGGACGGTCGGTTTTAGGAAATGAGCAGTTCTTC. Protein product: CASSSLIRGRSVLGNEQFF.

V gene TRBV4-2 combines with J gene TRBJ1-3; D is ambiguous. The germline V and J ends were trimmed by 2 bases and 0 bases, with 11 bases remaining between them. The CDR3 is made up of 16 amino acids. CDR1 is LGHNA and CDR2 is YNFKEQ in the germline V gene. CDR3 region: CASSQSPTGSGNTIYF. DNA for the CDR3: TGTGCCAGCAGCCAAAGCCCGACCGGCTCTGGAAACACCATATATTTT.

This clone was seen just once. The chain employs TRBV12-3 or TRBV12-4 and TRBJ2-1, with D perhaps matching TRBD1 (5 bases). The CDR3 extends over 11 amino acids. V was shortened by 8 bases and J by 7 bases, with 9 bases between the two germline ends. CDR3 in DNA: TGTGCCAGCGGTAAGGGGAATGAGCAGTTCTTC. It yields the protein CASGKGNEQFF.

This clone appeared once. V usage is TRBV5-1 and J usage is TRBJ1-5; no clear D gene. The CDR3 has 13 residues. The germline V and J ends were trimmed by 4 bases and 5 bases, with 10 bases remaining between them. The V gene's germline CDR1 is SGHRS and CDR2 YFSETQ. The CDR3 region is CASSTLPDQPQHF. DNA for the CDR3: TGCGCCAGCAGCACGCTTCCGGATCAGCCCCAGCATTTT.

V and J are TRBV5-1 and TRBJ2-5; D not resolved. The CDR3 is 17 amino acids. Between the trimmed V and J ends, which lost 4 bases and 1 base, there was a span of 20 bases. Germline CDR1 SGHRS, CDR2 YFSETQ. CDR3 sequence (DNA): TGCGCCAGCAGCCCAAAGCTCAATGGGCTCTCCCAAGAGACCCAGTACTTC. Amino acid sequence: CASSPKLNGLSQETQYF.

This clone occurred once. V is TRBV19 and J is TRBJ1-5, with TRBD1 matching over 8 bases. V lost 5 bases to trimming and J lost 0 bases; unmatched junction nucleotides: 6. Germline V gene sequence: CDR1 LNHDA, CDR2 SQIVND (reference sequence). The CDR3 spans 16 residues. CDR3 loop: CASSDRGAYSNQPQHF. The CDR3 DNA follows: TGTGCCAGTAGTGACAGGGGCGCATATAGCAATCAGCCCCAGCATTTT.

Points on this clone: Other DNA sequences from this sample encode an identical CDR3 as well. The rearrangement links TRBV7-9 to TRBJ1-1, with no clear D. The CDR3 contains 14 residues. The V gene's germline CDR1 is SEHNR and CDR2 FQNEAQ (reference sequence). V was clipped by 5 bases and J by 0 bases, with 10 bases between them. As DNA, the CDR3 is TGTGCCAGCAGCCTGGGAACGATGAACACTGAAGCTTTCTTT. The encoded protein is CASSLGTMNTEAFF.

The rearrangement joins TRBV2 to TRBJ1-6; D gene unclear. The CDR3 is 13 residues long. V gave up 6 bases and J gave up 10 bases, with 13 bases separating them. CDR1 and CDR2 (germline): SNHLY, FYNNEI. CDR3 nucleotides: TGTGCCAGCAGACTGCGGCTCTTGTCACCCCTCCACTTT. As protein: CASRLRLLSPLHF. The full variable domain, its missing parts supplied by reference TRBV2 and TRBJ1-6, is EPEVTQTPSHQVTQMGQEVILRCVPISNHLYFYWYRQILGQKVEFLVSFYNNEISEKSEIFDDQFSVERPDGSNFTLKIRSTKLEDSAMYFCASRLRLLSPLHFGNGTRLTVT.

The gene calls are TRBV7-9 and TRBJ1-1; 10 nucleotides match TRBD1. CDR3 length: 14 amino acids. J lost 4 bases, V lost 6 bases, and 5 bases had no gene match. The V gene's germline CDR1 is SEHNR and CDR2 FQNEAQ (reference sequence). The CDR3, as DNA: TGTGCCAGCAGATTGGGACAGGGGACCACTGAAGCTTTCTTT. This codes for CASRLGQGTTEAFF.

This sequence joins TRBV18 and TRBJ2-2; 8 nucleotides line up with TRBD1. Trimming took 5 bases from V and 6 from J; bases not matched to a gene: 8. This CDR3 is 15 amino acids long. Germline CDR1 KGHSH, CDR2 LQKENI. This CDR3 is CASSIRQGAPGELFF. CDR3 in DNA: TGTGCCAGCTCAATCCGCCAGGGGGCGCCCGGGGAGCTGTTTTTT.

The rearrangement uses TRBV2 and TRBJ2-4; D remains ambiguous. CDR1 is SNHLY and CDR2 is FYNNEI in the germline V gene. This CDR3 is 11 amino acids long. Trimming took 6 bases from V and 8 from J, leaving 8 bases between them. CDR3 bases: TGTGCCAGCAGCCCCCGGGACATTCAGTACTTC. Translated, it gives CASSPRDIQYF.

This sequence joins TRBV2 and TRBJ2-7; D not certain. This CDR3 is built from 13 residues. Germline V gene data show CDR1 as SNHLY and CDR2 as FYNNEI. V was pared by 9 bases and J by 3 bases, with 15 bases between. CDR3 sequence reads: CASTNPSVYEQYF. The CDR3 DNA is TGTGCCAGTACGAATCCATCGGTCTACGAGCAGTACTTC.

This chain links TRBV7-9 with TRBJ2-5, with D perhaps matching TRBD1 or TRBD2 (6 bases each). This CDR3 region has 16 residues. The V end lost 5 bases, the J end lost 5 bases, and 21 bases lay between the germline ends. Germline CDR1 SEHNR, CDR2 FQNEAQ (reference sequence). Here the CDR3 DNA reads TGTGCCAGCAGCCCCGTCGGGGGCCACGTCCAGGAGACCCAGTACTTC. This codes for CASSPVGGHVQETQYF.

This clone was detected only once. The V call is TRBV4-2, the J call TRBJ1-6; a weak D match, TRBD1 (5 bases). From germline, CDR1 is LGHNA and CDR2 YNFKEQ. The CDR3 runs to 15 residues. Trimming left V 4 bases short and J 8 bases short, with 15 bases between. DNA of the CDR3: TGTGCCAGCAGCCCCACGGGCCAGGGCCATTCACCCCTCCACTTT. As protein: CASSPTGQGHSPLHF.

The chain uses TRBV7-2 and TRBJ1-1; 7 positions agree with TRBD1. Losses at the gene ends were 4 bases for V and 6 bases for J; bases not matched to a gene: 5. The CDR3 has 13 amino acids. Germline CDR1 SGHTA, CDR2 FQGNSA. The CDR3 DNA reads TGTGCCAGCAGCTCGGACAGGTTTCCTGAAGCTTTCTTT. Encoded protein: CASSSDRFPEAFF. The complete variable domain, with remaining parts taken from reference TRBV7-2 and TRBJ1-1, reads GAGVSQSPSNKVTEKGKDVELRCDPISGHTALYWYRQSLGQGLEFLIYFQGNSAPDKSGLPSDRFSAERTGGSVSTLTIQRTQQEDSAVYLCASSSDRFPEAFFGQGTRLTVV.